The entry below describes one TCR beta chain. Its binding antigen is unknown. Base quality data are lacking; no much larger clone is found one base away. The meaning of the sample's time point label: about 28 days (+/-7) after the second vaccine dose. AZD1222 recipients given second doses at about 4 weeks or at about 12 weeks were pooled, since spike-specific TCR depth and breadth were not found to differ between the two schedules. Samples from vaccinated people were obtained from the UK trials COV001 and COV002, which included a single-blind randomized controlled phase 2/3 trial of AZD1222 (ChAdOx1 nCoV-19) in healthy adults. For TCRbeta chain sequencing, PBMC samples from trial participants were taken at day 0 and at day 28 after the second dose. These data originate in a study of T cell responses to AZD1222 COVID-19 vaccine (dated by TCRdb to the early 2020s). About the study as a whole: A total of 230 to 250 trial participants underwent TCR sequencing, of whom about 210 had received two doses of AZD1222 and some 26 had received two doses of the MenACWY control vaccine. Trial participants were enrolled by age into subgroups of 18-55, 56-69 and 70-plus years, and around 150, 29 and 61 TCR-sequenced participants, respectively, were included in these subgroups. Summary of the overall study and its limitations: Participants were mostly white British and included more females than males, and it was suggested by the authors that clonal diversity may have been underestimated. Spike-specific TCR breadth and depth rose significantly after two AZD1222 doses compared with day 0 and with MenACWY recipients. Vaccine-associated CD4 TCRs spanned the whole spike protein, with dominant responses in regions 160-218 and 743-854. Conclusions about previously exposed vaccinees are limited, since just six AZD1222 recipients were seropositive for SARS-CoV-2 at baseline. No day 14 peak-response samples were available, so repertoires were characterized only after the peak T cell response. The 56-69-year group was small, and its depth increase did not reach significance, likely because of low power. Reportedly, almost half of the unique spike-specific TCRs recognized epitopes lying outside the regions that are mutated in the B.1.351 and B.1.1.7 variants.

V drops 3 bases and J drops 0 bases, leaving 8 bases in between. Taken from the germline V gene, the CDR1 and CDR2 loops are SQVTM and ANQGSEA. Reading from cysteine to phenylalanine, the CDR3 counts 13 amino acids. The CDR3 DNA has 39 bases and is translated from base 1. The CDR3 regions of human TCRbeta chains were subjected to immunosequencing. Per the authors' processing: Repertoire TCRs were matched against a reference library of SARS-CoV-2-specific TCRs generated with the MIRA antigen-specificity platform. Breadth was defined as the fraction of unique TCRs that were SARS-CoV-2-associated. Depth was defined as the fraction of total T cells that were SARS-CoV-2-associated. Each spike-specific TCR was assigned to its reactive spike region and to a CD4 or CD8 class using the MIRA data. Log10-transformed breadth and depth values were compared by one-way ANOVA with Sidak's multiple comparisons tests. TCRdb stores this immuneACCESS table with in-frame sequences only. Part of the clones is absent; in the studies checked, under half of the shortfall reflects unresolved V genes, and no reason is known for the rest. V, J and clone size were drawn from that table, and D and trimming were deduced from the DNA. Recorded for this sample are about 73,000 clones; about 90% of them occurred a single time. About 1.3% of the sample goes to the ten largest clones.

This material consisted of peripheral blood, taken 28 days after the second AZD1222 dose. Recombination connected TRBV29-1 to TRBJ1-1, and perhaps TRBD1 as D gene, on 5 matching bases. This TCR was sampled from an adult who received the AZD1222 COVID-19 vaccine. The CDR3 loop reads CSVEGLLNTEAFF. In nucleotides, the sequence is TGCAGCGTTGAGGGGCTACTGAACACTGAAGCTTTCTTT.